What follows are 10 T cell receptor beta chains derived from one specimen sequenced in a study of T cell clones after liver transplantation. The repertoire was sequenced with immunoSEQ multiplex PCR; TCRdb's copy has only in-frame clones and lacks some. The profile shows about 51,000 clones, 65% to 80% of them singletons. The sequences come from CD4+ T cells from blood, collected approximately 54 months after liver transplant. The receptors come from a human patient who received a liver transplant. The graft donor may be the source of some T cells.

The rearrangement links TRBV21-1 to TRBJ1-6; the D call TRBD1 from the table was never checked on the DNA. TRBV21-1 is designated a pseudogene. The CDR3 is 15 amino acids. CDR3 region: CASSKDSSYNSPLHF. As DNA, the CDR3 is TGTGCCAGCAGCAAAGACAGCTCCTATAATTCACCCCTCCACTTT.

This clone was counted a few times. The rearrangement uses TRBV7-9 and TRBJ1-4; D is possibly TRBD1 (5 bases). CDR1 SEHNR and CDR2 FQNEAQ come from the germline V gene (reference sequence). Trimming removed 0 bases at V and 7 bases at J, with 9 bases between. The CDR3 totals 14 residues. The CDR3 reads CASSLAREGEKLFF. CDR3 coding DNA: TGTGCCAGCAGCTTAGCCAGGGAGGGTGAAAAACTGTTTTTT.

This chain uses TRBV7-8 with TRBJ1-2, with TRBD1 matching 11 bases. CDR3 size: 15 residues. Germline CDR1 SGHVS, CDR2 FQNEAQ. The V segment lost 5 bases and the J segment 6 bases; nucleotides outside the gene matches: 8. The CDR3 DNA follows: TGTGCCAGCAGCCCATGGGACAGGGGGTCGGATGGCTACACCTTC. It encodes CASSPWDRGSDGYTF.

The chain uses TRBV10-2 and TRBJ1-2, with 8 bases identical to TRBD1. The CDR3 is 14 amino acids. V shed 2 bases and J 8 bases; nucleotides not matched to a gene: 7. Per germline, CDR1 WSHSY and CDR2 SAAADI. The CDR3 coding sequence is TGCGCCAGCAGTGAGGGACAGGGTTTTGGAGGCTACACCTTC. Its translation is CASSEGQGFGGYTF.

J is TRBJ2-3 and V is TRBV11-2; D is ambiguous. V was trimmed by 0 bases and J by 2 bases, leaving 9 bases between them. This CDR3 is 15 amino acids long. Per germline, CDR1 SGHAT and CDR2 FQNNGV. This chain's CDR3 is CASSLDSGPTDTQYF. The CDR3 DNA sequence: TGTGCCAGCAGCTTAGATAGTGGCCCCACAGATACGCAGTATTTT.

The genes are TRBV6-1 and TRBJ2-7; 7 bases are shared with TRBD1. This CDR3 region has 13 residues. Germline CDR1 is MNHNS and CDR2 is SASEGT. J lost 6 bases, V lost 4 bases, and 6 bases had no gene match. Written as DNA, the CDR3 is TGTGCCAGCAGTGGTTACAGGGGCGTCGAGCAGTACTTC. Amino acids: CASSGYRGVEQYF.

The gene calls are TRBV6-5 and TRBJ2-7, with a possible D match to TRBD1 (6 bases). The CDR3 totals 14 residues. Trimming cost V 6 bases and J 7 bases, with 19 bases left between them. Germline V gene data show CDR1 as MNHEY and CDR2 as SVGAGI. The CDR3 sequence is CASSIRGPPGEQYF. The CDR3 DNA follows: TGTGCCAGCAGCATCAGGGGCCCCCCAGGGGAGCAGTACTTC.

This chain links TRBV5-1 with TRBJ2-1; tentatively, D is TRBD2 (6 bases). The CDR3 is 16 amino acids. Looked up from germline, CDR1 is SGHRS and CDR2 is YFSETQ. Trimming removed 0 bases at V and 2 bases at J, with 12 bases between. CDR3 in amino acids: CASSLAPGLTYNEQFF. The CDR3 DNA follows: TGCGCCAGCAGCTTGGCTCCGGGACTGACCTACAATGAGCAGTTCTTC.

CDR3 nucleotide sequence: TGTGCCAGCACCACCGGACGGAGGGATACGCAGTATTTT. It codes for CASTTGRRDTQYF. The chain recombines TRBV6-5 with TRBJ2-3, with D possibly TRBD2 on 5 matching bases. The CDR3 is made up of 13 amino acids. Trimming removed 7 bases from V and 6 bases from J, with 14 bases in between. Germline assignment: CDR1 MNHEY and CDR2 SVGAGI.

This clone came up a few times. The chain couples TRBV2 to TRBJ2-1; 11 nucleotides align to TRBD2. The V and J ends lost 7 bases and 8 bases, in that order; junction bases with no gene match: 10. Germline V lookup: CDR1 SNHLY, CDR2 FYNNEI. CDR3 size: 15 residues. CDR3 amino acids: CASTLRLAGGHEQFF. CDR3 DNA sequence: TGTGCCAGCACCCTCCGGCTAGCGGGGGGACATGAGCAGTTCTTC.